This T cell receptor beta chain emerged from a study of T cell repertoires in cytomegalovirus infection. Study information: Indicated by public TCR beta signatures were CMV infection and matching HLA type.

This clonotype was recorded once. No antigen is known for it. Study-wide results and caveats: Summed public TCR beta family frequency identified CMV carriers bearing the relevant HLA. Dominating the ex vivo response were TCR beta clonotypes that were CMV-specific and HLA-C-restricted.

V shed 5 bases, J shed 0 bases, and the junction held 7 bases outside the gene matches. The germline V gene has CDR1 KGHSH and CDR2 LQKENI. The CDR3 loop spans 16 amino acids. TCRdb re-analysed the reads in MiXCR, keeping a single row per CDR3 protein. The sample has 150,000 to 200,000 distinct CDR3 sequences; roughly 27% are singletons. The clonotype comes from a human donor in good health (CMV status not recorded). Some clones in this sample may be carry-over from other donors' samples. Material: PBMCs. J is TRBJ2-1 and V is TRBV18; 7 bases agree with TRBD2. The CDR3 DNA is TGTGCCAGCTCAGTCGGGACGGGAGGCTCCTACAATGAGCAGTTCTTC. Its translation: CASSVGTGGSYNEQFF.